Following are 3 T cell receptor beta chains from one sample sequenced in a study of memory CD8 T cells in hepatitis C reinfection. As for time point: peak reinfection, 3 to 8 weeks after reinfection detection. TCR sequencing was done directly ex vivo on sorted cells, without expansion in vitro. Sequenced by immunoSEQ multiplex PCR; TCRdb stores in-frame clones only, minus some. The top ten clones hold around 1.2% of a sample with more than 35,000 clones, over 75% of them seen once. Sample: naive CD8+ T cells sorted from blood. These receptors were obtained from a young man with hepatitis C virus infection.

The V gene is TRBV4-1, the J gene TRBJ1-6; maybe TRBD1 (5 bases). The CDR3 runs to 17 residues. CDR1 is MGHRA, CDR2 YSYEKL, per germline. V shed 0 bases and J shed 6 bases, with 15 bases lying between them. CDR3 in amino acids: CASSQDGRGGFNSPLHF. CDR3 nucleotide sequence: TGCGCCAGCAGCCAAGATGGTAGGGGCGGCTTTAATTCACCCCTCCACTTT.

This clone came up once. The chain joins TRBV11-3 to TRBJ1-3; no firm D call. Germline V CDR1 and CDR2: SGHNT, YENEEA. V was trimmed by 5 bases and J by 3 bases, leaving 8 bases between them. The CDR3 runs 13 residues. CDR3 loop: CASSPDYGNTIYF. In nucleotides, the CDR3 is TGTGCCAGCAGCCCCGACTATGGAAACACCATATATTTT.

The chain uses TRBV11-2 and TRBJ2-1; 8 bases are shared with TRBD1. Germline V gene sequence: CDR1 SGHAT, CDR2 FQNNGV. J was trimmed by 4 bases and V by 6 bases; bases with no gene match: 8. CDR3 length: 15 residues. This CDR3 is CASREGTGLYNEQFF. The CDR3, as DNA: TGTGCCAGCAGGGAGGGGACAGGATTGTACAATGAGCAGTTCTTC.